This T cell receptor (beta chain) comes out of a study of T cell responses to AZD1222 COVID-19 vaccine. Broader study findings: Repertoires were obtained only post-peak T cell response. Only six individuals given AZD1222 were seropositive at baseline. Donors were largely white British and mainly female; clonal diversity was possibly underestimated.

Germline lookup yields CDR1 MNHNS and CDR2 SASEGT. The CDR3 runs to 14 residues. Trimming stripped 2 bases from V and 9 bases from J, with 14 bases between. Of note for this clone: The antigen is not known.

Sequencing used immunoSEQ multiplex PCR; TCRdb keeps in-frame clones, though not all of them. This sample carries roughly 93,000 clones, 70% to 90% of them seen once, and the ten largest clones take roughly 1.7%. The chain couples TRBV6-1 to TRBJ2-1; D gene uncertain. The sequencing used peripheral blood, collected on day 0 of AZD1222 vaccination. The receptor's source is an adult in good health. CDR3 sequence: CASSESWSAPEQFF. The CDR3 nucleotides are TGTGCCAGCAGTGAATCATGGTCGGCGCCTGAGCAGTTCTTC.